Listed below are T cell receptor beta chains from one sample, sequenced in a study of T cell repertoires in cytomegalovirus infection. These receptors are not linked to any known antigen. TCRdb reanalysed the reads using MiXCR and keeps one entry per CDR3 protein. Here the sample spans over 250,000 distinct CDR3 sequences, approximately 22% being singletons. Sample: cultured PBMCs, taken from culture after CMV antigen stimulation. The receptor source for this set is a human donor in good health (CMV status not recorded). Some clones in this sample may be carry-over from other donors' samples. Both conserved end residues are part of each CDR3. Fields, in order: V gene, D gene, clone size, J gene, CDR3 DNA, CDR3 protein. D genes are given only for firm matches. Expanded clones get a size class; other rows say once, few or many, or leave the size out.

V: TRBV7-2
D: TRBD1
size: NA
J: TRBJ2-3
DNA: TGTGCCAGCAGCTTTCCCCCTGGCCGGGACAGGGCCACAGATACGCAGTATTTT
CDR3: CASSFPPGRDRATDTQYF

V: TRBV5-4
D: NA
size: many
J: TRBJ2-4
DNA: TGTGCCAGCAGCTTGGGGTCAGGGGTAGCCAAAAACATTCAGTACTTC
CDR3: CASSLGSGVAKNIQYF

V: TRBV28
D: NA
size: NA
J: TRBJ2-5
DNA: TGTGCCAGCAGTATTCTCACGGGGGAGGAGACCCAGTACTTC
CDR3: CASSILTGEETQYF

V: TRBV18
D: NA
size: NA
J: TRBJ2-5
DNA: TGTGCCAGCTCACCACCGACTAGGTCCGAGACCCAGTACTTC
CDR3: CASSPPTRSETQYF

V: TRBV30
D: NA
size: NA
J: TRBJ2-3
DNA: TGTGCCTGGAGTGTGGCGGGAAGGGCAGATACGCAGTATTTT
CDR3: CAWSVAGRADTQYF

V: TRBV11-2
D: TRBD2
size: NA
J: TRBJ2-1
DNA: TGTGCCAGCAGCTCCATGGGCGGGACTAGCGGGAGAGATGAGCAGTTCTTC
CDR3: CASSSMGGTSGRDEQFF

V: TRBV24-1
D: NA
size: NA
J: TRBJ1-5
DNA: TGTGCCACCAGTGATTTGACCGGGCCCCAGCATTTT
CDR3: CATSDLTGPQHF

V: TRBV2
D: TRBD2
size: NA
J: TRBJ2-1
DNA: TGTGCCAGCAGTGAAGGGAGTAGCGGGAGGGCCTCCAGGAGGAATGAGCAGTTCTTC
CDR3: CASSEGSSGRASRRNEQFF

V: TRBV12-3/TRBV12-4
D: NA
size: NA
J: TRBJ1-3
DNA: TGTGCCACCGCGGTATCTGGAAACACCATATATTTT
CDR3: CATAVSGNTIYF

V: TRBV6-2/TRBV6-3
D: TRBD1
size: NA
J: TRBJ1-2
DNA: TGTGCCAGCAGTTACATCGGGACAGCTGAAACTTACGGCTACACCTTC
CDR3: CASSYIGTAETYGYTF

V: TRBV14
D: TRBD2
size: NA
J: TRBJ2-2
DNA: TGTGCCAGCAGCCAAACCGGGACTAGCGGGAGGTACACCGGGGAGCTGTTTTTT
CDR3: CASSQTGTSGRYTGELFF

V: TRBV7-2
D: NA
size: many
J: TRBJ1-1
DNA: TGTGCCAGCAGCTTAGCGTTCTTTGACAGGAGAACGAACACTGAAGCTTTCTTT
CDR3: CASSLAFFDRRTNTEAFF

V: TRBV3-1
D: NA
size: NA
J: TRBJ2-5
DNA: TGTGCCAGCAGCCAAGACGCGGGTAGCGGGACCCAGTACTTC
CDR3: CASSQDAGSGTQYF

V: TRBV24-1
D: NA
size: many
J: TRBJ1-5
DNA: TGTGCCACCAGTCAAGGGCTCAATCAGCCCCAGCATTTT
CDR3: CATSQGLNQPQHF

V: TRBV12-3/TRBV12-4
D: TRBD1
size: few
J: TRBJ1-2
DNA: TGTGCCAGCAGCCCGACAGGGTCCCACTATGGCTACACCTTC
CDR3: CASSPTGSHYGYTF

V: TRBV20-1
D: NA
size: NA
J: TRBJ2-2
DNA: TGCAGTGCTAGGGTGCGGGGTAGCGGGGAGCTGTTTTTT
CDR3: CSARVRGSGELFF

V: TRBV20-1
D: NA
size: NA
J: TRBJ2-7
DNA: TGCAGTGCAGTTGCTATCAGCTCCTACGAGCAGTACTTC
CDR3: CSAVAISSYEQYF

V: TRBV19
D: TRBD2
size: NA
J: TRBJ2-1
DNA: TGTGCCAGTAGTTGGGGGAGGGTGGAGCAGTTCTTC
CDR3: CASSWGRVEQFF

V: TRBV28
D: NA
size: few
J: TRBJ2-7
DNA: TGTGCCGGGGGGGGCAGTCGGGAGCAGTACTTC
CDR3: CAGGGSREQYF

V: TRBV20-1
D: TRBD2
size: once
J: TRBJ2-1
DNA: TGCAGTGCTAGACAAATAGCGGGAGGCCACAATGAGCAGTTCTTC
CDR3: CSARQIAGGHNEQFF